The next 30 T cell receptor beta chains were all read from a single sample in a study of T cell responses to AZD1222 COVID-19 vaccine. Clones were sequenced by immunoSEQ multiplex PCR, and TCRdb holds only the in-frame ones, with some missing. The sample carries about 180,000 clones, roughly nine tenths recorded once. Sequences were derived from peripheral blood, sampled on day 0 of AZD1222 vaccination. The receptor source for this set is an adult in good health.

The chain uses TRBV27 and TRBJ2-7; D not resolved. Germline values: CDR1 MNHEY, CDR2 SMNVEV (reference sequence). V lost 2 bases to trimming and J lost 2 bases, with 13 bases between them. The CDR3 has 15 residues. In DNA form, the CDR3 reads TGTGCCAGCAGTTTAGAGAAGGGTTCCCCCTACGAGCAGTACTTC. Residues: CASSLEKGSPYEQYF.

The chain couples TRBV29-1 to TRBJ2-5; 8 bases line up with TRBD1. The V segment lost 0 bases and the J segment 2 bases; nucleotides outside the gene matches: 14. The CDR3 has 18 residues. CDR1 SQVTM and CDR2 ANQGSEA come from the germline V gene. The CDR3 spells CSVEDTMDRVLSQETQYF. The CDR3 nucleotides are TGCAGCGTTGAAGATACAATGGACAGGGTCCTAAGTCAAGAGACCCAGTACTTC.

This chain joins TRBV6-5 and TRBJ2-3; D call uncertain. Trimming stripped 7 bases from V and 2 bases from J, with 4 bases between. Germline CDR1 is MNHEY and CDR2 is SVGAGI. The CDR3 is 11 residues long. The CDR3 DNA reads as TGTGCCAGCACAACCACAGATACGCAGTATTTT. Translating gives CASTTTDTQYF.

The V gene is TRBV7-2, the J gene TRBJ2-3; D may be TRBD1 (6 bases). With 1 base removed from V and 1 base from J, the gap between germline ends came to 12 bases. This CDR3 region has 16 residues. Germline V gives CDR1 SGHTA, CDR2 FQGNSA. DNA for the CDR3: TGTGCCAGCAGCTTAGAAGGGACAATAGGCACAGATACGCAGTATTTT. Translated: CASSLEGTIGTDTQYF.

The V and J genes are TRBV9 and TRBJ1-4; 9 bases are a match to TRBD1. Germline CDR1 and CDR2: SGDLS and YYNGEE. The CDR3 loop spans 18 amino acids. Losses at the gene ends were 3 bases for V and 0 bases for J; bases not matched to a gene: 9. The CDR3 region is CASSASGQGYATNEKLFF. The CDR3 region has the DNA TGTGCCAGCAGCGCCTCGGGACAGGGCTATGCAACTAATGAAAAACTGTTTTTT.

J is TRBJ2-1 and V is TRBV27, with D unresolved. The V end lost 1 base, the J end lost 8 bases, and 15 bases lay between the germline ends. This CDR3 is 15 amino acids long. Per the germline V gene, CDR1 is MNHEY and CDR2 is SMNVEV (reference sequence). The CDR3 DNA follows: TGTGCCAGCAGTTTATTCCCCCTATCGGGCCATGAGCAGTTCTTC. Protein product: CASSLFPLSGHEQFF.

The chain recombines TRBV6-1 with TRBJ1-6, with a tentative D call TRBD1 (5 bases). Germline V CDR1 and CDR2: MNHNS, SASEGT. V was shortened by 2 bases and J by 0 bases, with 14 bases between the two germline ends. The CDR3 runs to 18 residues. CDR3 amino acids: CASSEPIGGTSYNSPLHF. The CDR3 bases are TGTGCCAGCAGTGAACCTATTGGGGGGACCTCCTATAATTCACCCCTCCACTTT.

This clone was detected only once. The V call is TRBV12-3 or TRBV12-4, the J call TRBJ1-6; 7 bases map to TRBD1. J lost 10 bases, V lost 4 bases, and 4 bases had no gene match. CDR3 length: 13 residues. CDR3 DNA sequence: TGTGCCAGCAGTTGGGACAGAGGGTCACCCCTCCACTTT. As protein: CASSWDRGSPLHF.

The CDR3 sequence: CASTTGGVGETQYF. The DNA for the CDR3 is TGTGCCAGCACCACCGGGGGCGTGGGGGAGACCCAGTACTTC. The J gene is TRBJ2-5, the V gene TRBV27, with D perhaps being TRBD1 or TRBD2 (6 bases each). V lost 7 bases and J lost 5, with 17 bases in between. CDR1 MNHEY and CDR2 SMNVEV come from the germline V gene (reference sequence). The CDR3 is made up of 14 amino acids.

This rearrangement joins TRBV5-1 to TRBJ1-4; D not certain. The germline V gene encodes CDR1 SGHRS and CDR2 YFSETQ. The CDR3 consists of 14 residues. The V end lost 5 bases, the J end lost 2 bases, and 10 bases lay between the germline ends. CDR3 residues: CASRPPGTNEKLFF. The CDR3, as DNA: TGCGCCAGCAGACCCCCGGGGACTAATGAAAAACTGTTTTTT.

The chain couples TRBV10-2 to TRBJ2-3; D remains ambiguous. Germline V gives CDR1 WSHSY, CDR2 SAAADI. The CDR3 covers 14 residues. V was shortened by 6 bases and J by 0 bases, with 10 bases between the two germline ends. The CDR3 loop reads CASRGGMSTDTQYF. CDR3 nucleotide sequence: TGCGCCAGCAGGGGCGGTATGAGCACAGATACGCAGTATTTT.

This CDR3 reads CASSEVAAGQGNTEAFF. The CDR3 DNA follows: TGTGCCAGCAGTGAAGTGGCCGCGGGACAGGGGAACACTGAAGCTTTCTTT. This sequence joins TRBV6-1 and TRBJ1-1; 9 bases match TRBD1. The CDR3 is made up of 17 amino acids. V shed 1 base, J shed 1 base, and the junction held 7 bases outside the gene matches. Germline CDR1 is MNHNS and CDR2 is SASEGT.

The V and J genes are TRBV6-5 and TRBJ1-2; D gene uncertain. This CDR3 contains 12 residues. CDR1 and CDR2 (germline): MNHEY, SVGAGI. Trimming shortened V by 7 bases and J by 1 base, and 7 bases separated the two germline ends. CDR3 residues: CASKTDNYGYTF. CDR3 nucleotide sequence: TGTGCCAGCAAGACGGATAACTATGGCTACACCTTC.

J is TRBJ2-1 and V is TRBV30, with 11 bases fitting TRBD2. The germline V gene encodes CDR1 GTSNPN and CDR2 SVGIG (reference sequence). The CDR3 is 13 amino acids. The ends lost 0 bases at V and 9 bases at J; junction bases unmatched: 1. CDR3 nucleotide sequence: TGTGCCTGGAGTGTACTAGCGGGGGCTGAGCAGTTCTTC. Encoded protein: CAWSVLAGAEQFF.

The chain couples TRBV28 to TRBJ1-5; perhaps TRBD1 as D (5 bases). The CDR3 contains 14 residues. V dropped 6 bases and J dropped 6 bases, with 15 bases sitting between them. The V gene's germline CDR1 is MDHEN and CDR2 SYDVKM. The CDR3 is CASSSSRAGQPQHF. The DNA for the CDR3 is TGTGCCAGCAGCTCCTCCAGGGCGGGTCAGCCCCAGCATTTT.

CDR3 coding DNA: TGTGCCAGCAGCACCAGGGAACTGGGCGAGCAGTACTTC. Amino acid sequence: CASSTRELGEQYF. V gene TRBV11-2 combines with J gene TRBJ2-7; D may be TRBD1 (5 bases). V was clipped by 5 bases and J by 6 bases, with 14 bases between them. Germline values: CDR1 SGHAT, CDR2 FQNNGV. The CDR3 spans 13 residues.

The chain joins TRBV7-9 to TRBJ1-2; perhaps TRBD1 as D (5 bases). This CDR3 region has 14 residues. Deletions cut 5 bases from V and 5 bases from J, with 15 bases between. Looked up from germline, CDR1 is SEHNR and CDR2 is FQNEAQ (reference sequence). The CDR3 coding sequence is TGTGCCAGCAGCCGCCGGGAAGGGGCATATGGCTACACCTTC. Its translation: CASSRREGAYGYTF.

This rearrangement joins TRBV6-2 or TRBV6-3 to TRBJ1-5, with TRBD1 identical over 7 bases. Germline CDR1 is MNHEY and CDR2 is SVGEGT. This CDR3 region has 18 residues. V trimming: 2 bases; J trimming: 3 bases; junction bases outside the gene matches: 13. The CDR3 reads CASSYLHAGQPANQPQHF. CDR3 sequence (DNA): TGTGCCAGCAGTTACCTCCACGCGGGACAGCCGGCCAATCAGCCCCAGCATTTT.

This clone occurred once. The CDR3 spells CASSLRPDYGYTF. The CDR3 DNA follows: TGTGCCAGCAGTCTCCGGCCAGACTATGGCTACACCTTC. V gene TRBV28 combines with J gene TRBJ1-2; D uncertain. V dropped 5 bases and J dropped 3 bases, with 10 bases sitting between them. The germline gives CDR1 MDHEN, CDR2 SYDVKM. This CDR3 is built from 13 residues.

V and J are TRBV5-6 and TRBJ1-6; D is possibly TRBD1 (5 bases). Germline V gene lookup returns CDR1 SGHDT and CDR2 YYEEEE. Deletions cut 1 base from V and 8 bases from J, with 10 bases between. The CDR3 covers 14 residues. CDR3 sequence (DNA): TGTGCCAGCAGCTTGTGGGGGAGTTATTCACCCCTCCACTTT. Its protein is CASSLWGSYSPLHF. The full variable domain, rest sourced from reference TRBV5-6 and TRBJ1-6, is DAGVTQSPTHLIKTRGQQVTLRCSPKSGHDTVSWYQQALGQGPQFIFQYYEEEERQRGNFPDRFSGHQFPNYSSELNVNALLLGDSALYLCASSLWGSYSPLHFGNGTRLTVT.

This clone has a handful of counts. The chain has TRBV5-4 and TRBJ1-1, with 8 bases aligning to TRBD1. CDR3 length: 15 residues. V gave up 3 bases and J gave up 4 bases; unmatched junction bases: 8. CDR1 and CDR2 from the germline V gene are SGHNT and YYREEE (reference sequence). In nucleotides, the CDR3 is TGTGCCAGCAGCTCCGCCGGGACAGGTTTCACTGAAGCTTTCTTT. It yields the protein CASSSAGTGFTEAFF.

The DNA for the CDR3 is TGTGCCAGCAGCCACAGGTTGAACACTGAAGCTTTCTTT. It specifies CASSHRLNTEAFF. The chain recombines TRBV7-8 with TRBJ1-1, with a weak D call TRBD1 (5 bases). V was shortened by 5 bases and J by 0 bases, with 7 bases between the two germline ends. The CDR3 sequence is 13 residues long. Germline V gene lookup returns CDR1 SGHVS and CDR2 FQNEAQ.

This chain links TRBV2 with TRBJ1-4; D remains ambiguous. V lost 1 base and J lost 7, with 16 bases in between. Looked up from germline, CDR1 is SNHLY and CDR2 is FYNNEI. The CDR3 runs to 16 residues. DNA for the CDR3: TGTGCCAGCAGTGAAGGCGGTACAGTCCCCTTTGAAAAACTGTTTTTT. Encoded protein: CASSEGGTVPFEKLFF.

This chain uses TRBV18 with TRBJ1-4; D not resolved. The V gene lost 1 base and the J gene lost 5 bases, with 8 bases spanning the gap. The V gene's germline CDR1 is KGHSH and CDR2 LQKENI. CDR3 length equals 14 residues. CDR3 DNA: TGTGCCAGCTCACCACTCCAGGCAAATGAAAAACTGTTTTTT. Its translation: CASSPLQANEKLFF.

This chain joins TRBV2 and TRBJ1-5; weak D call: TRBD1 (5 bases). From germline, CDR1 is SNHLY and CDR2 FYNNEI. Trimming removed 5 bases at V and 7 bases at J, with 12 bases between. The CDR3 has 13 residues. This CDR3 is CASSPLGVQPQHF. The DNA of the CDR3 is TGTGCCAGCAGTCCGTTAGGGGTGCAGCCCCAGCATTTT.

The chain carries TRBV19 and TRBJ1-2; maybe TRBD1 (5 bases). Germline-derived CDR1 and CDR2 are LNHDA and SQIVND (reference sequence). The CDR3 extends over 15 amino acids. V lost 4 bases, J lost 2 bases, and 14 bases lay in between. The CDR3 bases are TGTGCCAGTAGTACCTACGGGACCGTGAACTATGGCTACACCTTC. This codes for CASSTYGTVNYGYTF.

The chain recombines TRBV30 with TRBJ1-1, with D unresolved. Looked up from germline, CDR1 is GTSNPN and CDR2 is SVGIG (reference sequence). Trimming left V 2 bases short and J 9 bases short, with 13 bases between. CDR3 size: 12 residues. DNA of the CDR3: TGTGCCTGGAGTAAGGCCGGTTTAAAAGCTTTCTTT. Translating it yields CAWSKAGLKAFF.

The chain is built from TRBV7-9 and TRBJ2-7, with 14 bases that match TRBD2. The germline gives CDR1 SEHNR, CDR2 FQNEAQ (reference sequence). The CDR3 extends over 18 amino acids. V shed 2 bases, J shed 5 bases, and the junction held 11 bases outside the gene matches. CDR3 sequence reads: CASSLSGTSGSYSHEQYF. Written as DNA, the CDR3 is TGTGCCAGCAGCTTATCTGGGACTAGCGGGAGTTATTCCCACGAGCAGTACTTC.

The V gene is TRBV7-2, the J gene TRBJ2-3; no firm D call. V was trimmed by 2 bases and J by 4 bases, leaving 4 bases between them. In germline, CDR1 is SGHTA, CDR2 FQGNSA. CDR3 length: 12 amino acids. CDR3 DNA sequence: TGTGCCAGCAGCTTAATTTCAGATACGCAGTATTTT. As protein: CASSLISDTQYF.

The chain joins TRBV19 to TRBJ1-1; 7 bases agree with TRBD1. The V and J ends lost 6 bases and 1 base, in that order; junction bases with no gene match: 5. This CDR3 contains 14 residues. CDR1 is LNHDA and CDR2 is SQIVND in the germline V gene (reference sequence). The CDR3 protein is CASRYGTANTEAFF. The DNA for the CDR3 is TGTGCCAGTAGGTATGGGACAGCGAACACTGAAGCTTTCTTT.